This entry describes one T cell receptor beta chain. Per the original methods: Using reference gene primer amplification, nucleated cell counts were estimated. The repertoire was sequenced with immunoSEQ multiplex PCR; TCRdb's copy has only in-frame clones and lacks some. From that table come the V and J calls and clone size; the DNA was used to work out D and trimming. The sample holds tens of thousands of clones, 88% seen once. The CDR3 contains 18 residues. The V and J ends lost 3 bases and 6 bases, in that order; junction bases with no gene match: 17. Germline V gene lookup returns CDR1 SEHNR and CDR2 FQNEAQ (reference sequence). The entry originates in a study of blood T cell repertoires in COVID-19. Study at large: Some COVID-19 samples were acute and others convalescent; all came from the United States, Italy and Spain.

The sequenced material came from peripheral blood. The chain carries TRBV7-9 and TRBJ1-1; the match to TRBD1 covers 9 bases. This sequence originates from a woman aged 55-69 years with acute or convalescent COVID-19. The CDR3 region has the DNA TGTGCCAGCAGCTTCCGCGGGTGGAGGACAGGGGAAAGGTCTGAAGCTTTCTTT. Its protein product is CASSFRGWRTGERSEAFF. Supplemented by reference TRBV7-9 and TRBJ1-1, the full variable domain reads DTGVSQNPRHKITKRGQNVTFRCDPISEHNRLYWYRQTLGQGPEFLTYFQNEAQLEKSRLLSDRFSAERPKGSFSTLEIQRTEQGDSAMYLCASSFRGWRTGERSEAFFGQGTRLTVV.